Below, 30 T cell receptor beta chains from the same sample are listed, as sequenced in a study of STAT5B mutations in CD4+ large granular lymphocyte leukemia. Generated by immunoSEQ multiplex PCR, the TCRdb table keeps only in-frame clones and is missing some. The sample holds 30,000 to 40,000 clones, less than 85% seen once. The sequencing sample was made of CD4+ T cells from blood buffy coats. Every receptor here comes from a human donor in good health.

The chain links TRBV4-2 to TRBJ2-7; D is perhaps TRBD2 (5 bases). Trimming removed 4 bases at V and 2 bases at J, with 9 bases between. Germline V lookup: CDR1 LGHNA, CDR2 YNFKEQ. The CDR3 extends over 13 amino acids. This chain's CDR3 is CASSPLGAYEQYF. CDR3 DNA sequence: TGTGCCAGCAGCCCATTGGGAGCCTACGAGCAGTACTTC.

This chain links TRBV5-4 with TRBJ2-2; TRBD2 matches 10 bases. This CDR3 is built from 15 residues. Per the germline V gene, CDR1 is SGHNT and CDR2 is YYREEE (reference sequence). V shed 5 bases and J 5 bases; nucleotides not matched to a gene: 6. The chain's CDR3 is CASRKAGGLTGELFF. The CDR3 nucleotides are TGTGCCAGCAGAAAAGCGGGGGGGCTTACCGGGGAGCTGTTTTTT.

The chain combines TRBV7-2 with TRBJ2-1; unclear D gene. The CDR3 sequence is 13 residues long. Germline CDR1 reads SGHTA; CDR2 reads FQGNSA. The ends were cut back, 4 bases at V and 6 bases at J, with 10 bases in the middle. As DNA, the CDR3 is TGTGCCAGCAGCTCCACTGCAGGCAATGAGCAGTTCTTC. The encoded protein is CASSSTAGNEQFF.

The V gene is TRBV28, the J gene TRBJ1-1; no firm D call. Germline CDR1 and CDR2: MDHEN and SYDVKM. V was shortened by 6 bases and J by 5 bases, with 16 bases between the two germline ends. The CDR3 consists of 14 residues. CDR3 loop: CASRTPFLGTEAFF. For the CDR3, the DNA is TGTGCCAGCAGAACTCCGTTTCTGGGGACTGAAGCTTTCTTT.

The rearrangement joins TRBV9 to TRBJ2-3; TRBD1 might be the D (6 bases). The CDR3 consists of 14 residues. Trimming took off 5 bases at V and 2 bases at J, with 12 bases between the two ends. Per the germline V gene, CDR1 is SGDLS and CDR2 is YYNGEE. CDR3 sequence reads: CASRRQVTTDTQYF. The CDR3 region has the DNA TGTGCCAGCAGAAGACAGGTGACCACAGATACGCAGTATTTT.

The chain combines TRBV14 with TRBJ2-2; the D is unclear. Between the trimmed V and J ends, which lost 3 bases and 8 bases, there was a span of 19 bases. Germline lookup yields CDR1 SGHDN and CDR2 FVKESK. The CDR3 length is 16 residues. The CDR3 bases are TGTGCCAGCAGCCATTCGATGAGGAGCCCTCAGGGGGAGCTGTTTTTT. Translating gives CASSHSMRSPQGELFF.

The chain couples TRBV7-2 to TRBJ2-7; D remains unclear. Trimming removed 1 base at V and 6 bases at J, with 7 bases between. Germline V lookup: CDR1 SGHTA, CDR2 FQGNSA. This CDR3 comprises 12 residues. DNA for the CDR3: TGTGCCAGCAGCTTAGGCCGGCCCGAGCAGTACTTC. Its translation: CASSLGRPEQYF.

This chain uses TRBV21-1 with TRBJ2-7; the table names TRBD1, a call not compared with the DNA. TRBV21-1 is deemed a pseudogene. The CDR3 runs 17 residues. CDR3 DNA sequence: TGTGCCAGCAGCAAAGTATGGGGACAGGATACGTTCTACGAGCAGTACTTC. This gives the protein CASSKVWGQDTFYEQYF.

A few counts support this clone. The chain links TRBV19 to TRBJ1-1, with 8 bases lining up with TRBD1. V lost 5 bases, J lost 1 base, and 6 bases stayed unmatched. The germline gives CDR1 LNHDA, CDR2 SQIVND (reference sequence). This CDR3 comprises 15 residues. The CDR3 nucleotides read TGTGCCAGTAGTCCCAGGACAGGGAGGAACACTGAAGCTTTCTTT. Its translation: CASSPRTGRNTEAFF.

The rearrangement links TRBV7-6 to TRBJ1-3; D gene uncertain. Trimming removed 2 bases at V and 0 bases at J, with 8 bases between. This CDR3 region has 15 residues. CDR1 SGHVS and CDR2 FNYEAQ come from the germline V gene. In DNA form, the CDR3 reads TGTGCCAGCAGCTTACGGCCGATCTCTGGAAACACCATATATTTT. Its protein is CASSLRPISGNTIYF.

V is TRBV7-8 and J is TRBJ1-5, with D perhaps TRBD1 (5 bases). Deletions cut 5 bases from V and 0 bases from J, with 14 bases between. The germline CDR1 and CDR2 sequences are SGHVS and FQNEAQ. The CDR3 totals 16 residues. As DNA, the CDR3 is TGTGCCAGCAGCATCGGACATCTGTATAGCAATCAGCCCCAGCATTTT. Encoded protein: CASSIGHLYSNQPQHF.

The chain has TRBV14 and TRBJ2-7, with D possibly matching TRBD2 (5 bases). The germline V gene encodes CDR1 SGHDN and CDR2 FVKESK. Between the trimmed V and J ends, which lost 0 bases and 2 bases, there was a span of 14 bases. The length of the CDR3 is 16 residues. In DNA form, the CDR3 reads TGTGCCAGCAGCCAAGATCCGAGGGTCGGGACCTACGAGCAGTACTTC. As protein: CASSQDPRVGTYEQYF.

CDR3 in amino acids: CASSQDLLAGVREQYF. CDR3 sequence (DNA): TGCGCCAGCAGCCAAGATTTGCTAGCGGGAGTGCGGGAGCAGTACTTC. J is TRBJ2-7 and V is TRBV4-1; the match to TRBD2 covers 10 bases. The CDR3 loop spans 16 amino acids. CDR1 is MGHRA, CDR2 YSYEKL, per germline. V lost 0 bases to trimming and J lost 7 bases; unmatched junction nucleotides: 9.

The J gene is TRBJ2-7, the V gene TRBV29-1, with TRBD1 matching over 9 bases. V was pared by 4 bases and J by 4 bases, with 26 bases of the junction left unmatched. CDR1 and CDR2 from the germline V gene are SQVTM and ANQGSEA. The CDR3 sequence is 20 residues long. The CDR3 nucleotides read TGCAGCGTTGTATTCGGCGGCCACACGGGGACAGGGAGGGTTTTTTACGAGCAGTACTTC. Protein: CSVVFGGHTGTGRVFYEQYF.

The chain links TRBV11-3 to TRBJ2-1; perhaps D is TRBD1 or TRBD2 (7 bases each). The CDR3 contains 14 residues. In germline, CDR1 is SGHNT, CDR2 YENEEA. Deletions cut 1 base from V and 9 bases from J, with 13 bases between. The DNA of the CDR3 is TGTGCCAGCAGCTTAGGAACAGGGGAGGGTGAGCAGTTCTTC. Translating gives CASSLGTGEGEQFF.

The chain links TRBV6-1 to TRBJ1-5; 7 nucleotides line up with TRBD1. V lost 6 bases, J lost 4 bases, and 6 bases stayed unmatched. From germline, CDR1 is MNHNS and CDR2 SASEGT. This CDR3 spans 14 amino acids. CDR3: CASSVQGSNQPQHF. CDR3 DNA sequence: TGTGCCAGCAGCGTACAGGGGTCGAATCAGCCCCAGCATTTT.

This chain links TRBV5-1 with TRBJ2-5, with TRBD2 identical over 8 bases. Germline CDR1 reads SGHRS; CDR2 reads YFSETQ. V was clipped by 1 base and J by 5 bases; unmatched bases: 7. The CDR3 has 15 residues. CDR3 loop: CASSLRSGGGETQYF. CDR3 nucleotides: TGCGCCAGCAGCTTGAGGTCCGGGGGGGGTGAGACCCAGTACTTC.

This rearrangement joins TRBV11-2 to TRBJ2-7; D tentatively reads TRBD1 or TRBD2 (7 bases each). The germline V gene has CDR1 SGHAT and CDR2 FQNNGV. This CDR3 is 16 amino acids long. Trimming took off 4 bases at V and 5 bases at J, with 21 bases between the two ends. DNA of the CDR3: TGTGCCAGCAGCTCCCCAGGGGGGGCCGCCACCCACGAGCAGTACTTC. This sequence encodes CASSSPGGAATHEQYF.

This rearrangement joins TRBV30 to TRBJ2-1, with 10 positions matching TRBD1. J gave up 8 bases and V 6 bases, and 16 bases lay outside the gene matches. This CDR3 is built from 16 residues. Germline V gene lookup returns CDR1 GTSNPN and CDR2 SVGIG (reference sequence). The CDR3 nucleotides are TGTGCCTGCTCCCGGGACAGGGGAACCCCTGTCGATGAGCAGTTCTTC. It is translated as CACSRDRGTPVDEQFF.

The chain has TRBV5-1 and TRBJ1-4; maybe TRBD1 (5 bases). CDR1 SGHRS and CDR2 YFSETQ come from the germline V gene. Deletions cut 0 bases from V and 4 bases from J, with 13 bases between. The CDR3 is made up of 16 amino acids. DNA of the CDR3: TGCGCCAGCAGCTTGGAAGGGGTTCTGGGTAATGAAAAACTGTTTTTT. Translation: CASSLEGVLGNEKLFF.

The CDR3 loop reads CASSPRVDSNQPQHF. CDR3 DNA: TGTGCCAGCAGTCCTAGGGTGGATAGCAATCAGCCCCAGCATTTT. The genes are TRBV27 and TRBJ1-5; D is undetermined. The V end lost 5 bases, the J end lost 0 bases, and 11 bases lay between the germline ends. Germline assignment: CDR1 MNHEY and CDR2 SMNVEV (reference sequence). This CDR3 has 15 residues.

The chain uses TRBV2 and TRBJ2-7; D may be TRBD1 or TRBD2 (5 bases each). The CDR3 extends over 14 amino acids. V was pared by 2 bases and J by 6 bases, with 14 bases between. From germline, CDR1 is SNHLY and CDR2 FYNNEI. CDR3 region: CASSEQGPPSEQYF. For the CDR3, the DNA is TGTGCCAGCAGTGAACAGGGACCTCCTAGCGAGCAGTACTTC.

The rearrangement links TRBV2 to TRBJ1-2; D might be TRBD1 (6 bases). The CDR3 covers 14 residues. Germline CDR1 SNHLY, CDR2 FYNNEI. The germline V and J ends were trimmed by 4 bases and 4 bases, with 13 bases remaining between them. Written as DNA, the CDR3 is TGTGCCAGCAGTGGACAAGGGGGGGTCTATGGCTACACCTTC. This gives the protein CASSGQGGVYGYTF.

There are a few counts of this clone. The rearrangement uses TRBV18 and TRBJ1-1; TRBD1 matches at 9 bases. The germline gives CDR1 KGHSH, CDR2 LQKENI. The CDR3 extends over 15 amino acids. The J segment lost 3 bases and the V segment lost 3 bases, leaving 5 bases of the junction unmatched. CDR3 in amino acids: CASSPDDRGYTEAFF. The CDR3 region has the DNA TGTGCCAGCTCACCTGACGACAGGGGGTACACTGAAGCTTTCTTT.

This chain connects TRBV5-4 to TRBJ1-2; maybe TRBD1 (6 bases). Germline V CDR1 and CDR2: SGHNT, YYREEE (reference sequence). V was pared by 4 bases and J by 4 bases, with 14 bases between. CDR3 length: 14 residues. CDR3 sequence: CASSGDIRSYGYTF. The CDR3 DNA reads TGTGCCAGCAGCGGGGACATCAGGAGCTATGGCTACACCTTC.

The gene calls are TRBV2 and TRBJ2-1; D may be TRBD1 (6 bases). V lost 7 bases and J lost 0, with 13 bases in between. Germline loops: CDR1 SNHLY, CDR2 FYNNEI. This CDR3 contains 15 residues. The CDR3: CASIQGRASYNEQFF. The CDR3 DNA follows: TGTGCCAGCATTCAGGGGAGAGCCTCCTACAATGAGCAGTTCTTC. Filled out from reference TRBV2 and TRBJ2-1, the complete variable domain reads EPEVTQTPSHQVTQMGQEVILRCVPISNHLYFYWYRQILGQKVEFLVSFYNNEISEKSEIFDDQFSVERPDGSNFTLKIRSTKLEDSAMYFCASIQGRASYNEQFFGPGTRLTVL.

V and J are TRBV5-1 and TRBJ2-3; 14 bases match TRBD2. This CDR3 is built from 16 residues. V shed 5 bases, J shed 4 bases, and the junction held 6 bases outside the gene matches. Germline CDR1 and CDR2: SGHRS and YFSETQ. As DNA, the CDR3 is TGCGCCAGCAGGGGACTAGCGGGAGTTAGGGCAGATACGCAGTATTTT. It specifies CASRGLAGVRADTQYF.

The chain couples TRBV11-2 to TRBJ2-7; D is unresolved. V lost 5 bases and J 2 bases, leaving 13 bases between the germline ends. Germline V CDR1 and CDR2: SGHAT, FQNNGV. The CDR3 loop spans 14 amino acids. DNA of the CDR3: TGTGCCAGCAGCGTAGGACCGCTTCCCTACGAGCAGTACTTC. Translation gives CASSVGPLPYEQYF.

The CDR3 is CAISANRGRLDYGYTF. The CDR3 DNA sequence: TGTGCCATCAGTGCCAACAGGGGGCGCCTCGACTATGGCTACACCTTC. The V gene is TRBV10-3, the J gene TRBJ1-2; 9 bases align to TRBD1. The trim removed 4 bases at V and 3 bases at J, leaving 9 bases unmatched. CDR1 is ENHRY and CDR2 is SYGVKD in the germline V gene. The CDR3 is 16 amino acids.

V usage is TRBV18 and J usage is TRBJ1-1, with D unclear. The CDR3 loop spans 15 amino acids. V gave up 0 bases and J gave up 1 base, with 9 bases separating them. Germline V gives CDR1 KGHSH, CDR2 LQKENI. The CDR3 is CASSPPSLTNTEAFF. The CDR3 region has the DNA TGTGCCAGCTCACCACCGTCACTGACGAACACTGAAGCTTTCTTT.